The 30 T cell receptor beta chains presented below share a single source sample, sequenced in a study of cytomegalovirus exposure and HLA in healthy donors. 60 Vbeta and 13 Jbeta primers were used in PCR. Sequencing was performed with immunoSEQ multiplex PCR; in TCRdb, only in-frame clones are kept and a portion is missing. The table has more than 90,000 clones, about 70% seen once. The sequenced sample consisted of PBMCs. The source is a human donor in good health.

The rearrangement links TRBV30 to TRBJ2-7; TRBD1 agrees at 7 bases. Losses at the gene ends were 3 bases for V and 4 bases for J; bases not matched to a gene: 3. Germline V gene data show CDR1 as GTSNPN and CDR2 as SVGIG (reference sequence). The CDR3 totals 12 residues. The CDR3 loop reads CAWSGTAYEQYF. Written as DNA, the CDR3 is TGTGCCTGGAGCGGGACAGCTTACGAGCAGTACTTC.

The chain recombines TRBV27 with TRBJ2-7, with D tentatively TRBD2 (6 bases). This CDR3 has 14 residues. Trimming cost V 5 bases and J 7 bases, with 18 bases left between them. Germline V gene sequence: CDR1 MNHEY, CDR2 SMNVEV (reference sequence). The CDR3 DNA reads TGTGCCAGCAGTCTGTTTTCGGGGGACGGAGAGCAGTACTTC. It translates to CASSLFSGDGEQYF.

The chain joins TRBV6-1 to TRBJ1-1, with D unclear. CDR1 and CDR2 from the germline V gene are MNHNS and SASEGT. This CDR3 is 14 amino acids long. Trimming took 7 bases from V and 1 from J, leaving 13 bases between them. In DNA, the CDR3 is TGTGCCAGCACCCGGTTTTCAGGGAACACTGAAGCTTTCTTT. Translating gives CASTRFSGNTEAFF.

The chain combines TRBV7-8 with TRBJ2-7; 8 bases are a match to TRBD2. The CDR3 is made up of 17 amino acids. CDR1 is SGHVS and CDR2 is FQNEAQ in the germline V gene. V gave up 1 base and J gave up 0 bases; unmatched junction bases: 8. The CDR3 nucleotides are TGTGCCAGCAGCTTAGTGGCTAGCGGGCACCGCTCCTACGAGCAGTACTTC. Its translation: CASSLVASGHRSYEQYF.

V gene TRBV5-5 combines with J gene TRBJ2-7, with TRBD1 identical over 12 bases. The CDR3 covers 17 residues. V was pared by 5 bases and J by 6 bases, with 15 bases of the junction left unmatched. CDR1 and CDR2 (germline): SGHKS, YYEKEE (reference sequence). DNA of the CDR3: TGTGCCAGCAGGCCGGGTTTATCGGGACAGGGGGCGCGCGAGCAGTACTTC. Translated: CASRPGLSGQGAREQYF.

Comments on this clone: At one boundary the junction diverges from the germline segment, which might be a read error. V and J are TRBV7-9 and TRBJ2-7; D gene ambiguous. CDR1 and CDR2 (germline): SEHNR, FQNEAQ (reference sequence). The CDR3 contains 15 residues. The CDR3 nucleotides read TGCGCCAGCAGCCAAAGCCGCGGAGCCAACTACGAGCAGTACTTC. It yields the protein CASSQSRGANYEQYF.

CDR3 loop: CASSKTGQGLYNEQFF. DNA of the CDR3: TGTGCCAGCAGCAAGACAGGACAGGGGTTATACAATGAGCAGTTCTTC. The V and J genes are TRBV5-4 and TRBJ2-1, with 9 bases aligning to TRBD1. The CDR3 is made up of 16 amino acids. The J segment lost 4 bases and the V segment lost 4 bases, leaving 9 bases of the junction unmatched. Germline loops: CDR1 SGHNT, CDR2 YYREEE (reference sequence).

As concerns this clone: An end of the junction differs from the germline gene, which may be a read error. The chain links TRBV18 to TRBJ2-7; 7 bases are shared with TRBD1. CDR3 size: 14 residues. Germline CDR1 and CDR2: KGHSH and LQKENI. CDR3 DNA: TGTGCCAGCTCACCACTAGGACAGGATAATGTTGCTAACTTC. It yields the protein CASSPLGQDNVANF.

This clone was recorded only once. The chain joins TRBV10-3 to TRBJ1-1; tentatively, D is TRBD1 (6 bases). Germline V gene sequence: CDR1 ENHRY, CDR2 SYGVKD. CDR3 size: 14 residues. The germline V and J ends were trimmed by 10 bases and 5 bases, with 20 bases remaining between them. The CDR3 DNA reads TGTGCCAGCCGGGGGCAGGGGAGGGGGACTGAAGCTTTCTTT. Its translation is CASRGQGRGTEAFF.

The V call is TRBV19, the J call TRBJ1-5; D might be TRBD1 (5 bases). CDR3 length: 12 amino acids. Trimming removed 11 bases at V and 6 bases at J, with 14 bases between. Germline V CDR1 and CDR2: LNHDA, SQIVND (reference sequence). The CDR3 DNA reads TGTGCCGTCGGGGGTGGCGGTCAGCCCCAGCATTTT. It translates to CAVGGGGQPQHF.

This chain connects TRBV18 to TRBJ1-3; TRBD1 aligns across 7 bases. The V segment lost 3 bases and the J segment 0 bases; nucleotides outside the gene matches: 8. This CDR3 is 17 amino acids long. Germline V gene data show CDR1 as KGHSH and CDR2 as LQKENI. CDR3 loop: CASSPGTALSSGNTIYF. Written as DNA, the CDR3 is TGTGCCAGCTCACCGGGGACAGCCCTAAGCTCTGGAAACACCATATATTTT.

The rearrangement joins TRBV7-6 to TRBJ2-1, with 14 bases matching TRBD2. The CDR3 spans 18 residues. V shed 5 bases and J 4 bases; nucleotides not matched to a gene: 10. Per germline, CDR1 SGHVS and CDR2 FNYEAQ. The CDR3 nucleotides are TGTGCCAGCAGCCCGACGACTAGCGGGGGGGCCCAATACAATGAGCAGTTCTTC. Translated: CASSPTTSGGAQYNEQFF. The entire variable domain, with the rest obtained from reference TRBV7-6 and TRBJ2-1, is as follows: GAGVSQSPRYKVTKRGQDVALRCDPISGHVSLYWYRQALGQGPEFLTYFNYEAQQDKSGLPNDRFSAERPEGSISTLTIQRTEQRDSAMYRCASSPTTSGGAQYNEQFFGPGTRLTVL.

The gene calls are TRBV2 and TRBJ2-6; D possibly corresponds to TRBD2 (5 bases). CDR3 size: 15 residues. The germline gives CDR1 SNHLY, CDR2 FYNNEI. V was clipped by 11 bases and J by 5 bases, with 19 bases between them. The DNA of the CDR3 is TGTGCCCGTCGAGGGCGGGTAGTTCGGGCCAACGTCCTGACTTTC. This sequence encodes CARRGRVVRANVLTF.

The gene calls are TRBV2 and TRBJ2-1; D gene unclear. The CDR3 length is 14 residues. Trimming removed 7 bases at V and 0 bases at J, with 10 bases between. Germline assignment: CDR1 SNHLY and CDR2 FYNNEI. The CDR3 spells CASTRLSSYNEQFF. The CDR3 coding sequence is TGTGCCAGCACGCGGCTTAGCTCCTACAATGAGCAGTTCTTC.

The CDR3 loop is CASRSGGSHTEAFF. CDR3 bases: TGTGCCAGCAGATCGGGGGGCAGCCACACTGAAGCTTTCTTT. V is TRBV7-2 and J is TRBJ1-1; possibly TRBD1 for D (6 bases). This CDR3 spans 14 amino acids. Trimming took 6 bases from V and 3 from J, leaving 14 bases between them. Germline CDR1 reads SGHTA; CDR2 reads FQGNSA.

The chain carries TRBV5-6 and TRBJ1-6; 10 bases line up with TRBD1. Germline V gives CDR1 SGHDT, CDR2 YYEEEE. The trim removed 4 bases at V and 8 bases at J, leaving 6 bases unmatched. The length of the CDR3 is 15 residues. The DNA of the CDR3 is TGTGCCAGCAGCCACGGGGACAGGGGTTATTCACCCCTCCACTTT. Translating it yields CASSHGDRGYSPLHF.

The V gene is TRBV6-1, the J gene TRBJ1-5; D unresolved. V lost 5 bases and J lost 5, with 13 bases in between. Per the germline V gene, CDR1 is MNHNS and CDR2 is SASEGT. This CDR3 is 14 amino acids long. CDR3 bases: TGTGCCAGCAGTACGTGGGCCCCCGATCAGCCCCAGCATTTT. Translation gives CASSTWAPDQPQHF.

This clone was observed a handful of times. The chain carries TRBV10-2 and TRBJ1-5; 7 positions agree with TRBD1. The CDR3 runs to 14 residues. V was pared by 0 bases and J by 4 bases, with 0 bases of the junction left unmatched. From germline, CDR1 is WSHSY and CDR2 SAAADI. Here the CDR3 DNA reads TGCGCCAGCAGTGAGTCGGGACAGAATCAGCCCCAGCATTTT. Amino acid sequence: CASSESGQNQPQHF.

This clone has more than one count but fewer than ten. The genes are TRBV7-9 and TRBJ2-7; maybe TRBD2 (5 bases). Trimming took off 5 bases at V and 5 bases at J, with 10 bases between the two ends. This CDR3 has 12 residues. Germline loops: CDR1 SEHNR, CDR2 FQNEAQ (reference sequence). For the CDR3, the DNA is TGTGCCAGCAGCGTAACCGGGAACGAGCAGTACTTC. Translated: CASSVTGNEQYF.

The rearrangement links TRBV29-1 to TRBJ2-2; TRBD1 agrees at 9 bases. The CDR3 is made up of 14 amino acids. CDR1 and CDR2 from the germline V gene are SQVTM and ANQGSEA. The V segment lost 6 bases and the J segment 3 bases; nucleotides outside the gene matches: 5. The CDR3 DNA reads TGCAGCGTGGGACAGGGAATGGACACCGGGGAGCTGTTTTTT. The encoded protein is CSVGQGMDTGELFF.

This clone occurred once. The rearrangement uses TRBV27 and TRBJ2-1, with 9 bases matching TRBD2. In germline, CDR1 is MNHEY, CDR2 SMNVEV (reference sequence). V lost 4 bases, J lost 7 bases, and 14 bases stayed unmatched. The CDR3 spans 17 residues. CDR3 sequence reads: CASSSIIIAGVVNEQFF. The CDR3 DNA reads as TGTGCCAGCAGTTCAATAATAATAGCGGGGGTGGTAAATGAGCAGTTCTTC.

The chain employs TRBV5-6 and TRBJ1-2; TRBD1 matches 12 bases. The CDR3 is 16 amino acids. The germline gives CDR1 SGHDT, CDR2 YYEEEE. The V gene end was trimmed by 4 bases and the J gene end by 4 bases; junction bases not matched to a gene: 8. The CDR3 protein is CASSRGQGATSYGYTF. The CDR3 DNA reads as TGTGCCAGCAGCAGGGGACAGGGGGCTACTAGCTATGGCTACACCTTC.

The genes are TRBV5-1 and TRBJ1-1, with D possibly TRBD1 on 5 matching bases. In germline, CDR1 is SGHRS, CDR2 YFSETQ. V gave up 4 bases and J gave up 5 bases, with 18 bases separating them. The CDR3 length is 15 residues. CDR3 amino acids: CASSPAQAGGTEAFF. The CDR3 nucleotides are TGCGCCAGCAGCCCCGCCCAGGCCGGGGGGACTGAAGCTTTCTTT.

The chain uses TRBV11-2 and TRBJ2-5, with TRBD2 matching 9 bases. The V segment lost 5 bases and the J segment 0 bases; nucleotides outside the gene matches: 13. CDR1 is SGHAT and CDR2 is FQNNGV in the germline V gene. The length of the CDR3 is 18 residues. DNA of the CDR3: TGTGCCAGCAGCCTGGCGGGGCTAGCGGGGAAGTACCAAGAGACCCAGTACTTC. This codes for CASSLAGLAGKYQETQYF.

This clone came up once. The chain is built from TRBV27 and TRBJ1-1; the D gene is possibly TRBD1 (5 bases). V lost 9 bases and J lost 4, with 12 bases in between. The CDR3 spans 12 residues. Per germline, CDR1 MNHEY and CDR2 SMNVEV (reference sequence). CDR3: CASRNRITEAFF. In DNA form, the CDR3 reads TGTGCCAGTAGAAACAGGATCACTGAAGCTTTCTTT.

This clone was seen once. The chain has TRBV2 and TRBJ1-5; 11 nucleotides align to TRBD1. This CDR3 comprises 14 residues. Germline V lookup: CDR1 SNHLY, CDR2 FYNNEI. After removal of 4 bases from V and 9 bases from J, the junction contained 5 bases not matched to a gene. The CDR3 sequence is CASSGTGGERPQHF. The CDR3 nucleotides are TGTGCCAGCAGTGGGACAGGGGGCGAGAGGCCCCAGCATTTT.

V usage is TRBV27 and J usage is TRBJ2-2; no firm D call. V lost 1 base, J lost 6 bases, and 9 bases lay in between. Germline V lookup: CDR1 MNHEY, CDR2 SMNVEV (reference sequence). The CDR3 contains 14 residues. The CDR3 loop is CASSLFPTAGELFF. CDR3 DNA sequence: TGTGCCAGCAGTTTATTCCCTACGGCCGGGGAGCTGTTTTTT.

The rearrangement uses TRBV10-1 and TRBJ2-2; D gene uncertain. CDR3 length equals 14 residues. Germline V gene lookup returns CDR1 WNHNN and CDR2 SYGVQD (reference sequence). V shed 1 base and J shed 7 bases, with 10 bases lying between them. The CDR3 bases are TGCGCCAGCAGTGAGTTTGTAACAGACGGGGAGCTGTTTTTT. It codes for CASSEFVTDGELFF.

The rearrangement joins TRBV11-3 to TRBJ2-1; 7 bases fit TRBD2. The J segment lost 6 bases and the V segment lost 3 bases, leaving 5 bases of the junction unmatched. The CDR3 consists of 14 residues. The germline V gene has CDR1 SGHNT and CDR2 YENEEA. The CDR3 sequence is CASSFAGVANEQFF. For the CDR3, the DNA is TGTGCCAGCAGCTTTGCGGGAGTCGCCAATGAGCAGTTCTTC.

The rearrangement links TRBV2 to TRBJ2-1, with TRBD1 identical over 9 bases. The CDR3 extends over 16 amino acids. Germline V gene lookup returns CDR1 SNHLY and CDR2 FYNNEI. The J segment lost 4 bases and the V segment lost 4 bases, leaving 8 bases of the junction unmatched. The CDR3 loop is CASSGSRDRVYNEQFF. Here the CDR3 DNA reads TGTGCCAGCAGTGGCAGCCGGGACAGGGTATACAATGAGCAGTTCTTC. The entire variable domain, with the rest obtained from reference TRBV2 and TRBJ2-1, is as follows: EPEVTQTPSHQVTQMGQEVILRCVPISNHLYFYWYRQILGQKVEFLVSFYNNEISEKSEIFDDQFSVERPDGSNFTLKIRSTKLEDSAMYFCASSGSRDRVYNEQFFGPGTRLTVL.